These 6 T cell receptor beta chains share one sample of origin, sequenced in a study of blood T cell repertoires in COVID-19. The protocol was immunoSEQ multiplex PCR, while the TCRdb copy is restricted to in-frame clones and leaves out a portion. The sample includes about 110,000 clones, approximately 84% of them seen just once. The sample comprised peripheral blood. The receptors come from a woman between 45 and 60 years old with acute or convalescent COVID-19.

This clone was counted only a few times. CDR3 loop: CASSPERGTEAFF. Here the CDR3 DNA reads TGTGCCAGCTCACCAGAACGGGGGACTGAAGCTTTCTTT. The rearrangement joins TRBV18 to TRBJ1-1; tentatively, D is TRBD1 (5 bases). CDR1 is KGHSH and CDR2 is LQKENI in the germline V gene. There are 13 residues in the CDR3. V lost 2 bases and J 5 bases, leaving 9 bases between the germline ends.

This sequence joins TRBV5-1 and TRBJ1-6; D remains ambiguous. The CDR3 consists of 15 residues. Trimming removed 0 bases at V and 9 bases at J, with 13 bases between. Germline loops: CDR1 SGHRS, CDR2 YFSETQ. For the CDR3, the DNA is TGCGCCAGCAGCTTGGCCGAGCGGGTTGGTTCACCCCTCCACTTT. It is translated as CASSLAERVGSPLHF.

This chain links TRBV5-1 with TRBJ1-2; D unresolved. CDR3 length: 12 amino acids. The V end lost 0 bases, the J end lost 7 bases, and 7 bases lay between the germline ends. Germline lookup yields CDR1 SGHRS and CDR2 YFSETQ. CDR3 in amino acids: CASSLERSGYTF. For the CDR3, the DNA is TGCGCCAGCAGCTTGGAGAGATCTGGCTACACCTTC.

V is TRBV6-5 and J is TRBJ2-7; TRBD1 aligns across 9 bases. Germline V gives CDR1 MNHEY, CDR2 SVGAGI. The trim removed 7 bases at V and 7 bases at J, leaving 8 bases unmatched. This CDR3 has 13 amino acids. The CDR3 is CASTKQGADEQYF. The CDR3 region has the DNA TGTGCCAGCACTAAACAGGGGGCGGATGAGCAGTACTTC.

V and J are TRBV4-1 and TRBJ2-7; 10 bases agree with TRBD1. CDR1 MGHRA and CDR2 YSYEKL come from the germline V gene. The trim removed 0 bases at V and 5 bases at J, leaving 13 bases unmatched. The CDR3 is 18 residues long. CDR3 in amino acids: CASSQETIGTGARNEQYF. The CDR3, as DNA: TGCGCCAGCAGCCAAGAAACTATAGGGACAGGGGCGCGGAACGAGCAGTACTTC.

This chain joins TRBV19 and TRBJ1-1; 7 nucleotides agree with TRBD1. V lost 3 bases, J lost 7 bases, and 8 bases stayed unmatched. The CDR3 consists of 14 residues. The germline V gene has CDR1 LNHDA and CDR2 SQIVND (reference sequence). The CDR3 reads CASSITAGGSEAFF. CDR3 nucleotides: TGTGCCAGTAGTATTACGGCAGGGGGGAGTGAAGCTTTCTTT.